These 15 T cell receptor beta chains came from one sample sequenced in a study of blood T cell repertoires in COVID-19. Only in-frame clones appear in the TCRdb table, and some are missing; sequencing was by immunoSEQ multiplex PCR. Counted here are about 420,000 clones, approximately 90% occurring once; the ten biggest clones make up 0.8% to 1%. The sequencing sample was made of peripheral blood. The receptors stem from a man aged 18 to 30 with COVID-19, enrolled during active disease.

The V call is TRBV3-1 (or the pseudogene TRBV3-2), the J call TRBJ1-2, with TRBD1 matching 8 bases. The CDR3 is 13 amino acids. Germline V gene lookup returns CDR1 LGHDT and CDR2 YNNKEL (reference sequence). J lost 6 bases, V lost 5 bases, and 5 bases had no gene match. The CDR3 nucleotides are TGTGCCAGCAGCTCGACAGGGGTCGATGGCTACACCTTC. Translated, it gives CASSSTGVDGYTF.

The sample holds a few counts of this clone. The chain has TRBV7-3 and TRBJ2-1, with TRBD2 matching 9 bases. V trimming: 3 bases; J trimming: 8 bases; junction bases outside the gene matches: 14. The CDR3 extends over 17 amino acids. Germline CDR1 reads SGHTA; CDR2 reads FQGTGA. This chain's CDR3 is CASSLLVVAGVGHEQFF. CDR3 nucleotides: TGTGCCAGCAGCTTGCTTGTGGTAGCGGGAGTTGGTCATGAGCAGTTCTTC.

V is TRBV28 and J is TRBJ1-5; TRBD1 agrees at 10 bases. CDR1 is MDHEN and CDR2 is SYDVKM in the germline V gene. CDR3 length: 13 amino acids. V lost 7 bases to trimming and J lost 11 bases; unmatched junction nucleotides: 8. CDR3 amino acids: CASNPGQGLAQHF. The CDR3 nucleotides are TGTGCCAGCAATCCGGGACAGGGGTTGGCCCAGCATTTT.

The rearrangement links TRBV30 to TRBJ2-2; 16 nucleotides match TRBD2. The CDR3 has 16 residues. Germline CDR1 GTSNPN, CDR2 SVGIG (reference sequence). V lost 2 bases to trimming and J lost 8 bases; unmatched junction nucleotides: 5. DNA for the CDR3: TGTGCCTGGAGTCACGGGACTAGCGGGAGGGCGGGGGAGCTGTTTTTT. This codes for CAWSHGTSGRAGELFF.

This clone was observed a handful of times. CDR3 DNA: TGTGCCAGCAGCCCGACAGCGAACACCGGGGAGCTGTTTTTT. This codes for CASSPTANTGELFF. This chain uses TRBV7-9 with TRBJ2-2; D is possibly TRBD1 (5 bases). In germline, CDR1 is SEHNR, CDR2 FQNEAQ (reference sequence). This CDR3 has 14 residues. The germline V and J ends were trimmed by 5 bases and 0 bases, with 7 bases remaining between them.

The chain is built from TRBV5-4 and TRBJ2-7; 9 nucleotides align to TRBD1. The trim removed 0 bases at V and 1 base at J, leaving 11 bases unmatched. Germline V gene sequence: CDR1 SGHNT, CDR2 YYREEE (reference sequence). This CDR3 is built from 18 residues. DNA for the CDR3: TGTGCCAGCAGCTTGGCCCCGGGACAGGGACTTGCTTCCTACGAGCAGTACTTC. This translates into CASSLAPGQGLASYEQYF.

CDR3 in DNA: TGTGCCAGCAGCCGCGAGGGACAATATGGCTACACCTTC. It yields the protein CASSREGQYGYTF. This chain joins TRBV12-3 or TRBV12-4 and TRBJ1-2; D is possibly TRBD1 (6 bases). The length of the CDR3 is 13 residues. Trimming shortened V by 6 bases and J by 5 bases, and 13 bases separated the two germline ends.

The chain couples TRBV27 to TRBJ2-1, with 9 bases identical to TRBD2. CDR1 and CDR2 from the germline V gene are MNHEY and SMNVEV (reference sequence). The CDR3 runs 16 residues. With 0 bases clipped from V and 6 bases from J, the junction kept 6 bases outside the gene matches. CDR3 sequence (DNA): TGTGCCAGCAGTTTATCGGCGGGAGGGCCCTTCAATGAGCAGTTCTTC. Protein: CASSLSAGGPFNEQFF.

The rearrangement joins TRBV28 to TRBJ1-5; D is uncertain. The V gene lost 10 bases and the J gene lost 0 bases, with 4 bases spanning the gap. CDR1 is MDHEN and CDR2 is SYDVKM in the germline V gene. This CDR3 contains 11 residues. In DNA form, the CDR3 reads TGTGCCATCGTTAGCAATCAGCCCCAGCATTTT. Translation: CAIVSNQPQHF.

The chain is built from TRBV19 and TRBJ1-2, with D possibly matching TRBD1 (5 bases). The CDR3 is made up of 14 amino acids. Germline CDR1 reads LNHDA; CDR2 reads SQIVND (reference sequence). V was trimmed by 4 bases and J by 9 bases, leaving 18 bases between them. CDR3 in amino acids: CASSSLSTARRYTF. CDR3 bases: TGTGCCAGTAGTAGTCTGTCGACAGCTCGTCGCTACACCTTC.

The chain carries TRBV25-1 and TRBJ1-1; D not certain. This CDR3 comprises 14 residues. Germline CDR1 MGHDK, CDR2 SYGVNS. V was pared by 2 bases and J by 5 bases, with 12 bases between. CDR3 residues: CASSESRGWTEAFF. DNA of the CDR3: TGTGCCAGCAGTGAAAGCCGGGGATGGACTGAAGCTTTCTTT.

This chain joins TRBV29-1 and TRBJ1-1; no firm D call. The CDR3 is made up of 13 amino acids. V shed 4 bases and J shed 1 base, with 10 bases lying between them. Germline assignment: CDR1 SQVTM and CDR2 ANQGSEA. CDR3 coding DNA: TGCAGCGTTGTTTGGCAGGCGAACACTGAAGCTTTCTTT. This gives the protein CSVVWQANTEAFF.

The rearrangement uses TRBV6-5 and TRBJ1-2; TRBD1 is a possible D gene (5 bases). The CDR3 consists of 13 residues. Trimming took off 8 bases at V and 2 bases at J, with 12 bases between the two ends. Germline CDR1 reads MNHEY; CDR2 reads SVGAGI. The DNA of the CDR3 is TGTGCCAGCGGTAAATCAGGGAACTATGGCTACACCTTC. Amino acid sequence: CASGKSGNYGYTF.

The rearrangement joins TRBV12-3 or TRBV12-4 to TRBJ1-1, with D unclear. V was cut by 4 bases and J by 2 bases, with 8 bases left in between. The CDR3 is 13 amino acids. This chain's CDR3 is CASSYSINTEAFF. CDR3 DNA: TGTGCCAGCAGTTACTCGATCAACACTGAAGCTTTCTTT.

This chain uses TRBV27 with TRBJ2-7, with 12 bases lining up with TRBD1. Unmatched junction bases numbered 10, after V lost 1 base and J lost 3 bases. The CDR3 has 18 residues. Germline lookup yields CDR1 MNHEY and CDR2 SMNVEV (reference sequence). The CDR3 loop reads CASSLWGPGTGGFYEQYF. For the CDR3, the DNA is TGTGCCAGCAGTTTATGGGGGCCCGGGACAGGGGGCTTCTACGAGCAGTACTTC.